This paragraph covers one T cell receptor (beta chain) sequence. The data belong to a study of control samples from healthy donors and cancer patients. Clones were read by immunoSEQ multiplex PCR, and TCRdb kept only the in-frame ones, dropping some. Among approximately 50,000 clones, about 87% were seen once, and the ten largest hold approximately 11%. With 5 bases clipped from V and 4 bases from J, the junction kept 6 bases outside the gene matches. Germline V gene lookup returns CDR1 LGHDT and CDR2 YNNKEL (reference sequence). The CDR3 totals 14 residues. The receptor comes from a woman aged 55-69 years with lung cancer. This chain connects TRBV3-1 (or the pseudogene TRBV3-2) to TRBJ2-7; 9 nucleotides agree with TRBD1. Sequences were obtained from PBMCs. The CDR3 spells CASSWRDRAYEQYF. In nucleotides, the CDR3 is TGTGCCAGCAGCTGGCGGGACAGGGCATACGAGCAGTACTTC.